These 20 T cell receptor beta chains share one sample of origin, sequenced in a study of blood T cell repertoires in COVID-19. Sequenced by immunoSEQ multiplex PCR; TCRdb stores in-frame clones only, minus some. Seen here are about 270,000 clones, 86% observed once, and the top ten hold about 2.6%. Sample: PBMCs or T cells enriched from blood (not recorded which). The source is a young woman who had recovered from COVID-19.

The chain is built from TRBV7-2 and TRBJ2-1, with 7 bases identical to TRBD2. The germline V gene encodes CDR1 SGHTA and CDR2 FQGNSA. The ends lost 6 bases at V and 7 bases at J; junction bases unmatched: 9. The CDR3 totals 14 residues. CDR3 amino acids: CASSPGTMVNEQFF. CDR3 coding DNA: TGTGCCAGCAGTCCCGGGACTATGGTAAATGAGCAGTTCTTC.

The chain employs TRBV28 and TRBJ2-1; the D is unclear. The CDR3 runs 11 residues. Trimming left V 6 bases short and J 5 bases short, with 5 bases between. Germline CDR1 reads MDHEN; CDR2 reads SYDVKM. CDR3: CASRSNNEQFF. The CDR3 DNA reads as TGTGCCAGCAGGTCAAACAATGAGCAGTTCTTC.

The CDR3 nucleotides are TGTGCCAGCAGCTTGGTCCCAGGGGCCATCAATGAGCAGTTCTTC. This encodes CASSLVPGAINEQFF. The chain employs TRBV7-7 and TRBJ2-1, with D tentatively TRBD1 (6 bases). The V gene lost 3 bases and the J gene lost 6 bases, with 15 bases spanning the gap. The germline gives CDR1 SSHAT, CDR2 FNYEAQ (reference sequence). The CDR3 runs 15 residues.

The chain recombines TRBV19 with TRBJ2-7, with D unclear. V was clipped by 1 base and J by 7 bases, with 17 bases between them. This CDR3 comprises 15 residues. Germline assignment: CDR1 LNHDA and CDR2 SQIVND (reference sequence). This CDR3 is CASSIGLENHGEQYF. The CDR3 DNA sequence: TGTGCCAGTAGTATAGGTCTCGAGAACCACGGGGAGCAGTACTTC.

The J gene is TRBJ2-4, the V gene TRBV19; 9 bases are a match to TRBD1. V lost 5 bases and J lost 0; bases outside the gene matches: 17. This CDR3 has 20 residues. Germline-derived CDR1 and CDR2 are LNHDA and SQIVND (reference sequence). CDR3 region: CASSGRPGQGTELAKNIQYF. CDR3 sequence (DNA): TGTGCCAGTAGTGGTCGTCCGGGACAGGGTACCGAGCTAGCCAAAAACATTCAGTACTTC.

This rearrangement joins TRBV19 to TRBJ2-7; 13 bases match TRBD2. The V and J ends lost 5 bases and 3 bases, in that order; junction bases with no gene match: 10. The CDR3 length is 17 residues. Germline values: CDR1 LNHDA, CDR2 SQIVND (reference sequence). In DNA form, the CDR3 reads TGTGCCAGTAGTTCCCCGGAGGGGACTAGCGGGATCTACGAGCAGTACTTC. Protein sequence: CASSSPEGTSGIYEQYF. Combining the CDR3 with reference TRBV19 and TRBJ2-7 gives the whole variable domain DGGITQSPKYLFRKEGQNVTLSCEQNLNHDAMYWYRQDPGQGLRLIYYSQIVNDFQKGDIAEGYSVSREKKESFPLTVTSAQKNPTAFYLCASSSPEGTSGIYEQYFGPGTRLTVT.

The rearrangement uses TRBV27 and TRBJ2-5, with TRBD2 matching 10 bases. V was pared by 5 bases and J by 6 bases, with 15 bases of the junction left unmatched. This CDR3 spans 17 amino acids. Germline V gives CDR1 MNHEY, CDR2 SMNVEV (reference sequence). Here the CDR3 DNA reads TGTGCCAGCAGTAAGTTCGCTAGCGGGAGATTGGGACAGACCCAGTACTTC. Protein: CASSKFASGRLGQTQYF.

This clone turned up a few times. The chain uses TRBV7-9 and TRBJ2-2; 12 bases are shared with TRBD2. The CDR3 contains 17 residues. The germline V gene has CDR1 SEHNR and CDR2 FQNEAQ (reference sequence). Germline trimming cut 5 bases from V and 2 bases from J; bases unmatched to any gene: 6. The CDR3 coding sequence is TGTGCCAGCAGCCAAGAACTAGCGGGAGGAAACACCGGGGAGCTGTTTTTT. Its protein is CASSQELAGGNTGELFF.

The chain links TRBV7-9 to TRBJ1-1; possible D gene TRBD1, 6 bases. V was clipped by 5 bases and J by 3 bases, with 16 bases between them. The length of the CDR3 is 15 residues. Germline V gene data show CDR1 as SEHNR and CDR2 as FQNEAQ (reference sequence). In DNA, the CDR3 is TGTGCCAGCAGCCCACCACAGGGAAGGGACACTGAAGCTTTCTTT. This encodes CASSPPQGRDTEAFF.

The rearrangement links TRBV7-9 to TRBJ2-7; 7 bases line up with TRBD1. J was trimmed by 2 bases and V by 4 bases; bases with no gene match: 5. Germline V gene lookup returns CDR1 SEHNR and CDR2 FQNEAQ (reference sequence). The length of the CDR3 is 14 residues. CDR3 sequence reads: CASSYRDSPYEQYF. The CDR3 nucleotides are TGTGCCAGCAGCTACCGGGACAGCCCCTACGAGCAGTACTTC. The entire variable domain, with the rest obtained from reference TRBV7-9 and TRBJ2-7, is as follows: DTGVSQNPRHKITKRGQNVTFRCDPISEHNRLYWYRQTLGQGPEFLTYFQNEAQLEKSRLLSDRFSAERPKGSFSTLEIQRTEQGDSAMYLCASSYRDSPYEQYFGPGTRLTVT.

The chain's CDR3 is CASSGLPYNEQFF. The CDR3 DNA sequence: TGTGCCAGCTCGGGACTACCTTACAATGAGCAGTTCTTC. The chain carries TRBV2 and TRBJ2-1; 7 bases match TRBD2. V was pared by 8 bases and J by 4 bases, with 5 bases of the junction left unmatched. The CDR3 contains 13 residues. Looked up from germline, CDR1 is SNHLY and CDR2 is FYNNEI.

The chain recombines TRBV2 with TRBJ2-4; the D gene is possibly TRBD1 (7 bases). Germline CDR1 reads SNHLY; CDR2 reads FYNNEI. The V gene lost 10 bases and the J gene lost 3 bases, with 13 bases spanning the gap. This CDR3 contains 13 residues. Written as DNA, the CDR3 is TGTGCCAAGCAGGGGGGAGTCAAAAACATTCAGTACTTC. Translation: CAKQGGVKNIQYF.

The CDR3 DNA reads as TGTGCCTGGAGTGGTTCCGGGACAGGGAATGAAAAACTGTTTTTT. Translated: CAWSGSGTGNEKLFF. The chain recombines TRBV30 with TRBJ1-4, with TRBD1 matching 9 bases. Germline-derived CDR1 and CDR2 are GTSNPN and SVGIG (reference sequence). The ends lost 1 base at V and 5 bases at J; junction bases unmatched: 5. This CDR3 spans 15 amino acids.

V is TRBV13 and J is TRBJ2-7; D is perhaps TRBD1 (6 bases). V lost 4 bases, J lost 4 bases, and 14 bases lay in between. Per the germline V gene, CDR1 is PRHDT and CDR2 is FYEKMQ (reference sequence). The CDR3 covers 14 residues. The CDR3 DNA sequence: TGTGCCAGCAGCTCGGGGAACAGGGCTTACGAGCAGTACTTC. This codes for CASSSGNRAYEQYF. Drawing the rest from reference TRBV13 and TRBJ2-7, the complete variable domain is AAGVIQSPRHLIKEKRETATLKCYPIPRHDTVYWYQQGPGQDPQFLISFYEKMQSDKGSIPDRFSAQQFSDYHSELNMSSLELGDSALYFCASSSGNRAYEQYFGPGTRLTVT.

J is TRBJ1-1 and V is TRBV5-8, with D hard to call. V dropped 0 bases and J dropped 11 bases, with 11 bases sitting between them. Per germline, CDR1 SGHTS and CDR2 YDEGEE. CDR3 length equals 12 residues. Here the CDR3 reads CASSLVRTGAFF. In DNA, the CDR3 is TGTGCCAGCAGCTTGGTTAGGACGGGGGCTTTCTTT.

V usage is TRBV28 and J usage is TRBJ2-1; 8 nucleotides align to TRBD2. J lost 2 bases, V lost 8 bases, and 8 bases had no gene match. Germline CDR1 and CDR2: MDHEN and SYDVKM. CDR3 length: 15 amino acids. The CDR3 nucleotides are TGTGCCAGCGCAGGCGGGACTAGGGCCTACAATGAGCAGTTCTTC. This gives the protein CASAGGTRAYNEQFF.

The gene calls are TRBV7-2 and TRBJ2-2, with D possibly TRBD1 on 6 matching bases. The V gene lost 0 bases and the J gene lost 2 bases, with 7 bases spanning the gap. This CDR3 region has 15 residues. Germline V gives CDR1 SGHTA, CDR2 FQGNSA. The CDR3: CASSLAGTNTGELFF. DNA for the CDR3: TGTGCCAGCAGCTTAGCAGGGACAAACACCGGGGAGCTGTTTTTT.

This clone was detected once. This chain connects TRBV18 to TRBJ2-1, with 11 positions matching TRBD2. Germline V CDR1 and CDR2: KGHSH, LQKENI. With 6 bases clipped from V and 3 bases from J, the junction kept 4 bases outside the gene matches. CDR3 length: 15 amino acids. CDR3 sequence reads: CASSPGTSGYNEQFF. The DNA of the CDR3 is TGTGCCAGCTCCCCCGGGACTAGCGGCTACAATGAGCAGTTCTTC.

The chain has TRBV7-3 and TRBJ2-3; D possibly corresponds to TRBD2 (5 bases). V shed 2 bases and J shed 1 base, with 13 bases lying between them. The CDR3 is made up of 16 amino acids. Germline V gives CDR1 SGHTA, CDR2 FQGTGA. The CDR3: CASSLSGGSGTDTQYF. CDR3 DNA sequence: TGTGCCAGCAGCTTATCGGGTGGGAGTGGCACAGATACGCAGTATTTT. The whole variable domain, filled in from reference TRBV7-3 and TRBJ2-3, reads GAGVSQTPSNKVTEKGKYVELRCDPISGHTALYWYRQSLGQGPEFLIYFQGTGAADDSGLPNDRFFAVRPEGSVSTLKIQRTERGDSAVYLCASSLSGGSGTDTQYFGPGTRLTVL.

This chain uses TRBV5-1 with TRBJ1-3; D might be TRBD1 (5 bases). Trimming stripped 2 bases from V and 2 bases from J, with 11 bases between. This CDR3 is 15 amino acids long. Looked up from germline, CDR1 is SGHRS and CDR2 is YFSETQ. The CDR3 DNA is TGCGCCAGCAGCTTAGACAGATTTGCTGGAAACACCATATATTTT. Translated: CASSLDRFAGNTIYF. Full variable domain (remainder filled in from reference TRBV5-1 and TRBJ1-3): KAGVTQTPRYLIKTRGQQVTLSCSPISGHRSVSWYQQTPGQGLQFLFEYFSETQRNKGNFPGRFSGRQFSNSRSEMNVSTLELGDSALYLCASSLDRFAGNTIYFGEGSWLTVV.